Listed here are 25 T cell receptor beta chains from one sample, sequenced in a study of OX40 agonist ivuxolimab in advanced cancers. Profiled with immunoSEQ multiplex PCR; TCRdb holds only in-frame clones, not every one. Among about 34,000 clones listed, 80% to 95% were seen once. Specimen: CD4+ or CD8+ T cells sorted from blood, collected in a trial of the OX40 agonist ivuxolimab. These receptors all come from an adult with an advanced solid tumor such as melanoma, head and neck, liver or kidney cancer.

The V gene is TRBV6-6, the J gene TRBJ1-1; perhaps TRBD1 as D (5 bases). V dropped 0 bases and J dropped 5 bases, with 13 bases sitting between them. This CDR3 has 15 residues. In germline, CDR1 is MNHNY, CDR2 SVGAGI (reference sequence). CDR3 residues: CASSYSASRETEAFF. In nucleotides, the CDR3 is TGTGCCAGCAGTTACTCGGCCTCCAGGGAGACTGAAGCTTTCTTT.

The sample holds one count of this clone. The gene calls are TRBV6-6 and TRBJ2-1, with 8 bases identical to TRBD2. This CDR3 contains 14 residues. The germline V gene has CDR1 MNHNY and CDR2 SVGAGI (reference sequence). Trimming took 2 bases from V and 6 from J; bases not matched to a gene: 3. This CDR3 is CASSYRGGSNEQFF. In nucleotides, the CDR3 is TGTGCCAGCAGTTACCGGGGGGGGAGCAATGAGCAGTTCTTC.

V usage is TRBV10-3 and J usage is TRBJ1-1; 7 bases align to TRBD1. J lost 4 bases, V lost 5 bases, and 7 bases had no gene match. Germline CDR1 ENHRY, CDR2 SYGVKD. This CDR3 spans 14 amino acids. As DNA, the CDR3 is TGTGCCATCAGTTCCGGACAGGTCGCCACTGAAGCTTTCTTT. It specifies CAISSGQVATEAFF.

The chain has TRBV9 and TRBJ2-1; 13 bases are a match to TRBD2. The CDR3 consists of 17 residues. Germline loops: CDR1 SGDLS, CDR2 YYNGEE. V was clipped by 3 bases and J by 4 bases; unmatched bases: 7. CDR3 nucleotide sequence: TGTGCCAGCAGCGCCCAACTAGCGGGAGGGCTTTACAATGAGCAGTTCTTC. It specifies CASSAQLAGGLYNEQFF.

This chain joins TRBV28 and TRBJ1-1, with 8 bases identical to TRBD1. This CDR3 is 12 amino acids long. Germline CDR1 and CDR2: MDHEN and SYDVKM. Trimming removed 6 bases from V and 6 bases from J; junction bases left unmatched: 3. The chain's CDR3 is CASRSTGAEAFF. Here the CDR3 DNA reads TGTGCCAGCAGATCGACAGGGGCTGAAGCTTTCTTT.

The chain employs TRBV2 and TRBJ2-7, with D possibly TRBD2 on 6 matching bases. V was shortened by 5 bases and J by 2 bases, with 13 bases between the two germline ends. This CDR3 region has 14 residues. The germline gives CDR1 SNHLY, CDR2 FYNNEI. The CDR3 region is CASSPGTLPYEQYF. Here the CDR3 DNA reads TGTGCCAGCAGTCCCGGGACTTTACCCTACGAGCAGTACTTC. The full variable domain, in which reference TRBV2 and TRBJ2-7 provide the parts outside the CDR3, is EPEVTQTPSHQVTQMGQEVILRCVPISNHLYFYWYRQILGQKVEFLVSFYNNEISEKSEIFDDQFSVERPDGSNFTLKIRSTKLEDSAMYFCASSPGTLPYEQYFGPGTRLTVT.

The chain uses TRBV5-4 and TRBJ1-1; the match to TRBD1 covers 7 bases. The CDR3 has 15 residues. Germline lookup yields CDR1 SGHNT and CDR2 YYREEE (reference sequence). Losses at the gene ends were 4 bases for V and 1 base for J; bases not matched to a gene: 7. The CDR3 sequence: CASSLTGVWNTEAFF. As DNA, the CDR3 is TGTGCCAGCAGCCTTACAGGGGTCTGGAACACTGAAGCTTTCTTT.

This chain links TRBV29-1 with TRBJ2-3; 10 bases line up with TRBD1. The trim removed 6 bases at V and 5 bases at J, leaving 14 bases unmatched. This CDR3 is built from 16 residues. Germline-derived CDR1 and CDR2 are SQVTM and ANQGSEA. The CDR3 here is CSVQTPGQGRQDTQYF. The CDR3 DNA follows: TGCAGCGTCCAAACCCCGGGACAGGGGCGACAAGATACGCAGTATTTT.

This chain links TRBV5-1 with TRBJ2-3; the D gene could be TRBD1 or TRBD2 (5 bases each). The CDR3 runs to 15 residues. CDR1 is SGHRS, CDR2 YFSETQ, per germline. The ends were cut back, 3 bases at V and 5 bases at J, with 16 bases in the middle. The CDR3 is CASSSLGTVQDTQYF. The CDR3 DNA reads TGCGCCAGCAGCTCCCTCGGGACGGTGCAAGATACGCAGTATTTT.

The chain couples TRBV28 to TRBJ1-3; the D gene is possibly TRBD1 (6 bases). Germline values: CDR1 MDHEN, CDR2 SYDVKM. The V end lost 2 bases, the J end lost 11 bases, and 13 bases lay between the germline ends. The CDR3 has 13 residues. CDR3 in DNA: TGTGCCAGCAGTTTACCCGTCGGGGGCCCCATATATTTT. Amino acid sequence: CASSLPVGGPIYF.

The CDR3 spells CASSEWGGYGYTF. CDR3 in DNA: TGTGCCAGCAGTGAATGGGGGGGTTATGGCTACACCTTC. The rearrangement links TRBV25-1 to TRBJ1-2, with D possibly matching TRBD1 (5 bases). This CDR3 contains 13 residues. Germline V gives CDR1 MGHDK, CDR2 SYGVNS. The V end lost 1 base, the J end lost 5 bases, and 8 bases lay between the germline ends.

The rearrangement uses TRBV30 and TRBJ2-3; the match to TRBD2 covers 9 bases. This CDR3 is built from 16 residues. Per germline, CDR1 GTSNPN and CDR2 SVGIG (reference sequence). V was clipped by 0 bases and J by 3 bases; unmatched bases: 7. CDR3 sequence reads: CAWSVRRLAVTDTQYF. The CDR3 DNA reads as TGTGCCTGGAGTGTACGTAGACTAGCGGTTACAGATACGCAGTATTTT.

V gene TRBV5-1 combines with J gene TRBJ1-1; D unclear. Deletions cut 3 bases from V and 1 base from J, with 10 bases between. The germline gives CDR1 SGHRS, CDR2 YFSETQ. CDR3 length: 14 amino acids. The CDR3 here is CASSSDGSNTEAFF. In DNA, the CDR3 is TGCGCCAGCAGCTCCGACGGGTCGAACACTGAAGCTTTCTTT. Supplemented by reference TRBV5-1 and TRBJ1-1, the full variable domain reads KAGVTQTPRYLIKTRGQQVTLSCSPISGHRSVSWYQQTPGQGLQFLFEYFSETQRNKGNFPGRFSGRQFSNSRSEMNVSTLELGDSALYLCASSSDGSNTEAFFGQGTRLTVV.

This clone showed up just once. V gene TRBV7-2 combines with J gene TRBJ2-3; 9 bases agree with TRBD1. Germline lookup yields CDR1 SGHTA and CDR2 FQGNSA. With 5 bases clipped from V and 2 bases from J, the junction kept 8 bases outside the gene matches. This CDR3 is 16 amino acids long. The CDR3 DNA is TGTGCCAGCAGCCCCCGGACAGGGGCTTACACAGATACGCAGTATTTT. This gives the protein CASSPRTGAYTDTQYF.

In DNA, the CDR3 is TGCGCCAGCAGCTTGGTTACAACCGGGGAGCTGTTTTTT. It translates to CASSLVTTGELFF. The rearrangement links TRBV5-1 to TRBJ2-2; D is unresolved. Germline loops: CDR1 SGHRS, CDR2 YFSETQ. The CDR3 contains 13 residues. The V end lost 0 bases, the J end lost 5 bases, and 5 bases lay between the germline ends.

Here the CDR3 DNA reads TGTGCCAGCAGTTTAGCTGACAGGGGGCCTGAAGCTTTCTTT. Its translation: CASSLADRGPEAFF. The rearrangement uses TRBV28 and TRBJ1-1, with TRBD1 identical over 10 bases. J was trimmed by 6 bases and V by 2 bases; bases with no gene match: 3. Germline CDR1 MDHEN, CDR2 SYDVKM. This CDR3 has 14 amino acids. The whole variable domain, remainder taken from reference TRBV28 and TRBJ1-1, is DVKVTQSSRYLVKRTGEKVFLECVQDMDHENMFWYRQDPGLGLRLIYFSYDVKMKEKGDIPEGYSVSREKKERFSLILESASTNQTSMYLCASSLADRGPEAFFGQGTRLTVV.

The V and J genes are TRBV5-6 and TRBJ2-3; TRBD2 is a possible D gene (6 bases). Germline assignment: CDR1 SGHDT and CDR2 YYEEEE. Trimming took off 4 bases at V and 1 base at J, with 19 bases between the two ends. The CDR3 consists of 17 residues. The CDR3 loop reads CASSRRGDPRGTDTQYF. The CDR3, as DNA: TGTGCCAGCAGCCGGAGGGGAGATCCTCGGGGCACAGATACGCAGTATTTT.

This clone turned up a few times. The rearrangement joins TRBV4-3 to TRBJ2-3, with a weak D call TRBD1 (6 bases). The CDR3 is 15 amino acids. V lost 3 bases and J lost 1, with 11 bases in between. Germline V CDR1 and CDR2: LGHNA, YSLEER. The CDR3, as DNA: TGCGCCAGCAGCCAGGAGGACAGCCGCACAGATACGCAGTATTTT. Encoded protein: CASSQEDSRTDTQYF.

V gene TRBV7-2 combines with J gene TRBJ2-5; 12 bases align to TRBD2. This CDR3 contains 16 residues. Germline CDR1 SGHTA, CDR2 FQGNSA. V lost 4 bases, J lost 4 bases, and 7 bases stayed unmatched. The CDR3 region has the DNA TGTGCCAGCAGCTCCCGACTAGCGGGGGTTCGAGAGACCCAGTACTTC. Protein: CASSSRLAGVRETQYF.

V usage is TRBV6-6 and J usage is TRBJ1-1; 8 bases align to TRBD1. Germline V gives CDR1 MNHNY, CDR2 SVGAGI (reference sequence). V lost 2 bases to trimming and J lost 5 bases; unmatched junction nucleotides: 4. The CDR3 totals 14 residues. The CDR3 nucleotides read TGTGCCAGCAGTTACACAGACAGGGGAACTGAAGCTTTCTTT. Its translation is CASSYTDRGTEAFF.

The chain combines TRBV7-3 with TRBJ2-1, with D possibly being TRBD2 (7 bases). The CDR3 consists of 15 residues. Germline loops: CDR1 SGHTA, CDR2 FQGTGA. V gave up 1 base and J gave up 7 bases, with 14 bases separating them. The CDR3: CASSLRGGSVNEQFF. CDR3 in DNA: TGTGCCAGCAGCTTAAGGGGGGGCAGTGTAAATGAGCAGTTCTTC.

The CDR3 DNA reads as TGTGCCAGCAGCGGGGGACAGCTACCCTCTGGGGCCAACGTCCTGACTTTC. It is translated as CASSGGQLPSGANVLTF. The chain couples TRBV9 to TRBJ2-6, with 7 bases matching TRBD1. V dropped 3 bases and J dropped 0; count of bases not matched to a gene: 6. This CDR3 is 17 amino acids long. Germline CDR1 SGDLS, CDR2 YYNGEE.

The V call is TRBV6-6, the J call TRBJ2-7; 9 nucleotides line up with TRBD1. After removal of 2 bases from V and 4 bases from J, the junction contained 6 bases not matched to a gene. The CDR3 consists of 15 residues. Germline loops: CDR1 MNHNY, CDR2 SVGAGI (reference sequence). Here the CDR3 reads CASSYDGTGSYEQYF. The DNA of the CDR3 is TGTGCCAGCAGTTACGATGGGACAGGGAGTTACGAGCAGTACTTC.

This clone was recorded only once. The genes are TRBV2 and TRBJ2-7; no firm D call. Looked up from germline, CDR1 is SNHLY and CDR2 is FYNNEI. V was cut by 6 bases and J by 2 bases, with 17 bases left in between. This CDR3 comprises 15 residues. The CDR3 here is CASSSNFGGTYEQYF. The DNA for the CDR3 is TGTGCCAGCAGCTCTAATTTCGGCGGTACCTACGAGCAGTACTTC.

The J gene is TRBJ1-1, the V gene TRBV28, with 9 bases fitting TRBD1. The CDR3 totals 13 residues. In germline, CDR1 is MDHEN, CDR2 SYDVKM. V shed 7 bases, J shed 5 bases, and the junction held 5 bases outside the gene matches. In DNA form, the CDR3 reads TGTGCCAGCAAACCCGGGACAGGGACTGAAGCTTTCTTT. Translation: CASKPGTGTEAFF.